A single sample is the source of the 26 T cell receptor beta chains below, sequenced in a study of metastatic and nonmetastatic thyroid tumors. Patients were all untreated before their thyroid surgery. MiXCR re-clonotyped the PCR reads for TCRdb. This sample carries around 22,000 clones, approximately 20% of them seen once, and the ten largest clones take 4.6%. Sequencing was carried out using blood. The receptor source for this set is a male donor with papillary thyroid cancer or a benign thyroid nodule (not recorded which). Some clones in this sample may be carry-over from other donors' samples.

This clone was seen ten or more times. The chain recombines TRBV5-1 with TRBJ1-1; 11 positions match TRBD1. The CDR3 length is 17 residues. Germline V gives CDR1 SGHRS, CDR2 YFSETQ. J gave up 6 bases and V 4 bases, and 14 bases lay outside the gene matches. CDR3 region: CASSPYGTGGKMAEAFF. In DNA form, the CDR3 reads TGCGCCAGCAGCCCTTATGGGACAGGGGGTAAAATGGCTGAAGCTTTCTTT.

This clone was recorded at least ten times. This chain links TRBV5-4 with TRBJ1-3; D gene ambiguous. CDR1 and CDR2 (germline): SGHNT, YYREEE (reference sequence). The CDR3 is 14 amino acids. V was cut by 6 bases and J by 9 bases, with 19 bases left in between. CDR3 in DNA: TGTGCCAGCACCCAGCTTGAGCCGGGAGGCACCATATATTTT. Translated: CASTQLEPGGTIYF.

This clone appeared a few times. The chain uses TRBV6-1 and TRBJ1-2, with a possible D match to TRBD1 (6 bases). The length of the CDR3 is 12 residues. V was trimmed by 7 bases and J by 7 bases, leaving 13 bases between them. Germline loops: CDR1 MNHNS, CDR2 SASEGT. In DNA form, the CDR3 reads TGTGCCAGCACAGGGGAAGTCGGTGGCTACACCTTC. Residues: CASTGEVGGYTF.

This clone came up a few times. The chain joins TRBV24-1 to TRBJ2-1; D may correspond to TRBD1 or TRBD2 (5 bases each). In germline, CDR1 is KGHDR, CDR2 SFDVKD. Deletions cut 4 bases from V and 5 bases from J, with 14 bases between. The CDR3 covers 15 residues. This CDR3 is CATSDLSGANNEQFF. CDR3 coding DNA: TGTGCCACCAGTGACTTGTCCGGGGCCAACAATGAGCAGTTCTTC.

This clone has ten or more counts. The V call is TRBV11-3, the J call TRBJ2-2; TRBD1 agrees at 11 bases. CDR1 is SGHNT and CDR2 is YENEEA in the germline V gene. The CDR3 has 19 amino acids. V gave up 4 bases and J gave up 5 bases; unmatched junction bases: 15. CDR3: CASSSDRGRLAGRTGELFF. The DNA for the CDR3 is TGTGCCAGCAGCTCGGACAGGGGGCGGCTAGCGGGAAGAACCGGGGAGCTGTTTTTT.

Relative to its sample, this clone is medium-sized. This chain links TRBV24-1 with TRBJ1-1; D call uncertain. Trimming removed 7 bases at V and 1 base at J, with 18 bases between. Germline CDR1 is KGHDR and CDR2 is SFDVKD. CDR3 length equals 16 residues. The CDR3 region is CATSMYRRPGNTEAFF. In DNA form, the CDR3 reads TGTGCCACCAGCATGTATAGACGCCCGGGGAACACTGAAGCTTTCTTT.

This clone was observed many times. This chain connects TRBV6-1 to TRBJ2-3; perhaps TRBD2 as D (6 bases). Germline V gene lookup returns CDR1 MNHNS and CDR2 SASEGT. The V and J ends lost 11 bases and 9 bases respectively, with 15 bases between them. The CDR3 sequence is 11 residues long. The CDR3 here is CAAAGGSTQYF. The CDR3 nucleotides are TGTGCCGCGGCAGGAGGGTCGACGCAGTATTTT.

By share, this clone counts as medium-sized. The CDR3 is CASTTLPSLYGYTF. In DNA, the CDR3 is TGTGCCAGCACCACTTTACCTAGTCTCTATGGCTACACCTTC. The rearrangement links TRBV28 to TRBJ1-2; D uncertain. Looked up from germline, CDR1 is MDHEN and CDR2 is SYDVKM. Trimming removed 7 bases at V and 4 bases at J, with 16 bases between. This CDR3 spans 14 amino acids.

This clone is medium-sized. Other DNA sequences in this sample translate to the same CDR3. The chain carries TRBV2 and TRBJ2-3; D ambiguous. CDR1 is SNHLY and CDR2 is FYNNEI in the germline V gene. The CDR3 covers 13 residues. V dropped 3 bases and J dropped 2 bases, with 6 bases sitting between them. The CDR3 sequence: CASSDYITDTQYF. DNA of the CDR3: TGTGCCAGCAGTGATTATATCACAGATACGCAGTATTTT.

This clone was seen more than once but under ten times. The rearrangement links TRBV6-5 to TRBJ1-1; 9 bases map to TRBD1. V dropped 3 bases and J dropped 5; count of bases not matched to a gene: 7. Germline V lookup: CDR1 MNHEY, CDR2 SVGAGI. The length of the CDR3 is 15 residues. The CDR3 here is CASSYRQGGKTEAFF. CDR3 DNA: TGTGCCAGCAGTTATCGACAGGGGGGAAAGACTGAAGCTTTCTTT.

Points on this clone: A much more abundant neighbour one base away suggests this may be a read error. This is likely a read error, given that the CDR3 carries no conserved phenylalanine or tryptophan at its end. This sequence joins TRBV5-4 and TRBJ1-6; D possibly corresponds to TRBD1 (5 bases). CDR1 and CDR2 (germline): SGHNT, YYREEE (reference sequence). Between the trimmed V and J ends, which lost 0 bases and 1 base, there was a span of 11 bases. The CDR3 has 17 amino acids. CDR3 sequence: CASSLGSGPSYNSPLHL. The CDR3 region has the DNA TGTGCCAGCAGCTTGGGTTCGGGGCCGTCCTATAATTCACCCCTCCACCTT.

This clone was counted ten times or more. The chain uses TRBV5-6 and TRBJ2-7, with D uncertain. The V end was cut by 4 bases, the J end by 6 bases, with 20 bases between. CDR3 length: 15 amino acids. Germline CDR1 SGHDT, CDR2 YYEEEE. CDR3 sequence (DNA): TGTGCCAGCAGCCAGCAGCTAGAGTCGAGAGGCGAGCAGTACTTC. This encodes CASSQQLESRGEQYF.

The CDR3 is CASSSSPRGGANEQYF. In nucleotides, the CDR3 is TGTGCCAGCAGCTCCTCCCCCCGCGGGGGGGCAAACGAGCAGTACTTC. This chain joins TRBV11-2 and TRBJ2-7, with 9 bases matching TRBD2. Germline CDR1 is SGHAT and CDR2 is FQNNGV. This CDR3 comprises 16 residues. The V and J ends lost 4 bases and 5 bases, in that order; junction bases with no gene match: 12. The whole variable domain, filled in from reference TRBV11-2 and TRBJ2-7, reads EAGVAQSPRYKIIEKRQSVAFWCNPISGHATLYWYQQILGQGPKLLIQFQNNGVVDDSQLPKDRFSAERLKGVDSTLKIQPAKLEDSAVYLCASSSSPRGGANEQYFGPGTRLTVT.

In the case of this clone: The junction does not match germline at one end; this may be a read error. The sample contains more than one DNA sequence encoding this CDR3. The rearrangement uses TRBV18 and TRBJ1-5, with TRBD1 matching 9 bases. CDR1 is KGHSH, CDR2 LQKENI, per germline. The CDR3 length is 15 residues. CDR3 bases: TGTGCCAGCTCACGGGACAGGGCTAGCAATCAGCCTCAGCATTTT. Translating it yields CASSRDRASNQPQHF.

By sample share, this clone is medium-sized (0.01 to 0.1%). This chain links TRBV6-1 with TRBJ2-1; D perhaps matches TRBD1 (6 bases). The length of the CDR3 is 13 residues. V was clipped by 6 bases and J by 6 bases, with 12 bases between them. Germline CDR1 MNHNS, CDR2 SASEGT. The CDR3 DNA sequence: TGTGCCAGCAGCGGGCTAGGGGGCAATGAGCAGTTCTTC. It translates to CASSGLGGNEQFF.

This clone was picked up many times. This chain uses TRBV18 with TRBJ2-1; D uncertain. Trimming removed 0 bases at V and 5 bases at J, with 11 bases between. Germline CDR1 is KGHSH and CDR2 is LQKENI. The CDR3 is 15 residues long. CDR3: CASSPPVKLDNEQFF. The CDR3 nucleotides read TGTGCCAGCTCACCACCGGTGAAGTTAGACAATGAGCAGTTCTTC.

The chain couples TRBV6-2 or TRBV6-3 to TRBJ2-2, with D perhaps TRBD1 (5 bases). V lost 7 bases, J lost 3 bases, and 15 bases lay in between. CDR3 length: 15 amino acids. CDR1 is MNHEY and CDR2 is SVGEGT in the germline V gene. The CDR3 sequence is CASKPLGVDTGELFF. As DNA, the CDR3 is TGTGCCAGCAAACCCTTAGGGGTTGACACCGGGGAGCTGTTTTTT.

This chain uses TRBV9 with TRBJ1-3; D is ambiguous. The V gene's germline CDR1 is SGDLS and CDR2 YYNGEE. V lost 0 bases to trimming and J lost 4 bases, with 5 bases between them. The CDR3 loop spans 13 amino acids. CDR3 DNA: TGTGCCAGCAGCGTAGGGTACGGAAACACCATATATTTT. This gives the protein CASSVGYGNTIYF.

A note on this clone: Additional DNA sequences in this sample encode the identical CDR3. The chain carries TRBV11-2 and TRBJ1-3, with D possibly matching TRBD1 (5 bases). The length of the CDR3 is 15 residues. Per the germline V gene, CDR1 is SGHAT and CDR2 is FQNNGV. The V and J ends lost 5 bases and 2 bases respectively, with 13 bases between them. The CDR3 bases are TGTGCCAGCAGCAACCAGGGTCAGGCTGGAAACACCATATATTTT. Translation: CASSNQGQAGNTIYF.

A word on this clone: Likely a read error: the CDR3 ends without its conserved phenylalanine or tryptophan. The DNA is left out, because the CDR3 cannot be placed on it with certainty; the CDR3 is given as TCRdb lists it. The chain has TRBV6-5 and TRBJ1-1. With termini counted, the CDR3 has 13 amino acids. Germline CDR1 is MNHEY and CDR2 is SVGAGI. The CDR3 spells CASSYRVNTESFC.

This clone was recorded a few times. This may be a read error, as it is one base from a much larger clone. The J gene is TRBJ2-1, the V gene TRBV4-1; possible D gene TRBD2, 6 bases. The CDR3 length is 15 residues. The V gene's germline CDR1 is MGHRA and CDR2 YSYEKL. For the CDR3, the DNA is TGCGCCAGCATCCAACCGGGAGTTTTAGGGAATGAGCAGTTCTTC. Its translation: CASIQPGVLGNEQFF.

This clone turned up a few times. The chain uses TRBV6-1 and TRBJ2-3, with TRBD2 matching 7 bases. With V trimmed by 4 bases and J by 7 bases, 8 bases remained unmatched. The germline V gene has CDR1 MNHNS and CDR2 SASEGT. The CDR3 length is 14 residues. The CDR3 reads CASSAGTTTNTQYF. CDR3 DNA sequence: TGTGCCAGCAGTGCCGGGACTACCACTAATACGCAGTATTTT.

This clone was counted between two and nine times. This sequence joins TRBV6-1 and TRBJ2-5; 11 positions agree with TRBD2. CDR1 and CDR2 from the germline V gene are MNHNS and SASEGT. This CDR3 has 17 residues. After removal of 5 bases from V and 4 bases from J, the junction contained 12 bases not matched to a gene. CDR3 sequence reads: CASSRGTSGHLGETQYF. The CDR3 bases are TGTGCCAGCAGTCGAGGGACTAGCGGCCACTTGGGAGAGACCCAGTACTTC.

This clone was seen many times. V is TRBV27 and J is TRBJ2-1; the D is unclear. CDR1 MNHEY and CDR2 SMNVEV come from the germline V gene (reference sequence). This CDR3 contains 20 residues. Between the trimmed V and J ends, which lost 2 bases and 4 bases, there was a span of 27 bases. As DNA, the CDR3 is TGTGCCAGCAGTTTAAGGGCCAGCCGTCGGACGGACCCTGGTTACAATGAGCAGTTCTTC. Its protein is CASSLRASRRTDPGYNEQFF.

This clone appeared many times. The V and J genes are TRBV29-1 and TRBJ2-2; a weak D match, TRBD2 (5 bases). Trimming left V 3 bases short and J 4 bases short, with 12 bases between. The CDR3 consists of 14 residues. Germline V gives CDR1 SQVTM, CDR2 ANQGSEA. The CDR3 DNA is TGCAGCGTTGACGAGGGAGAGGGCACCGGGGAGCTGTTTTTT. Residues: CSVDEGEGTGELFF.

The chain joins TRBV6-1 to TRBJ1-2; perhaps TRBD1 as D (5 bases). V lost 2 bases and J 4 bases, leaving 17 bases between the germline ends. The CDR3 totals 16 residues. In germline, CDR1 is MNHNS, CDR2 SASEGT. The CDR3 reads CASSEHGGGGSYGYTF. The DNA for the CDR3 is TGTGCCAGCAGTGAACACGGGGGAGGCGGGAGCTATGGCTACACCTTC.